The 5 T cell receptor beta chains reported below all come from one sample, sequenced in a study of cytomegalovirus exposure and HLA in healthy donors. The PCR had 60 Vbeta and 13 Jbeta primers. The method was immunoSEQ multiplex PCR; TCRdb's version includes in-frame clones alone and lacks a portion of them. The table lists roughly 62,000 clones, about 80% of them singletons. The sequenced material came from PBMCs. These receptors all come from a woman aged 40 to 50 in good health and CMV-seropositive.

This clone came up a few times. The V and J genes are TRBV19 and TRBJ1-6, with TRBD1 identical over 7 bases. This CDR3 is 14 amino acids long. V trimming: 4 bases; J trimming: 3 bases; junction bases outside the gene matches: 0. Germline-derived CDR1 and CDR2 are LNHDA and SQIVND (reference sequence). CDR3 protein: CASSTGGYNSPLHF. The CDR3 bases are TGTGCCAGTAGTACAGGGGGCTATAATTCACCCCTCCACTTT.

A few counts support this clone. The CDR3 nucleotides are TGTGCCAGCACACGGAGACTAGCGGGGGGCGCGAACACCGGGGAGCTGTTTTTT. Its translation: CASTRRLAGGANTGELFF. The V and J genes are TRBV2 and TRBJ2-2; the match to TRBD2 covers 13 bases. The CDR3 loop spans 18 amino acids. The germline V gene has CDR1 SNHLY and CDR2 FYNNEI. V trimming: 7 bases; J trimming: 0 bases; junction bases outside the gene matches: 8.

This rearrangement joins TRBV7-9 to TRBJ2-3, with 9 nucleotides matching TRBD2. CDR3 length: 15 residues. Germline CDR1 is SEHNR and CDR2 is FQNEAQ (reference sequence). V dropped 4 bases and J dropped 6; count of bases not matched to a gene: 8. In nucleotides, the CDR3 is TGTGCCAGCAGCTCTAGCGGGGCAGGCCGGGATACGCAGTATTTT. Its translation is CASSSSGAGRDTQYF.

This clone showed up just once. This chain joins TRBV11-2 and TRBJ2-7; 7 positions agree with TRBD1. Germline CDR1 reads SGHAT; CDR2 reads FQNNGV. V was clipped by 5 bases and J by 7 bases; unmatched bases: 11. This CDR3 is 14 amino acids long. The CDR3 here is CASSPGTAVGEQYF. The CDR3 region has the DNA TGTGCCAGCAGCCCTGGGACAGCCGTCGGGGAGCAGTACTTC.

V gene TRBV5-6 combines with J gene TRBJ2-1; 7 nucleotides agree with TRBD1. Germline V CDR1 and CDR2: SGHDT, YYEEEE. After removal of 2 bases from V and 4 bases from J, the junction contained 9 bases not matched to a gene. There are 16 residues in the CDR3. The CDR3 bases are TGTGCCAGCAGCTTAGTGTCGACAGGGACATACAATGAGCAGTTCTTC. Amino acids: CASSLVSTGTYNEQFF.